These T cell receptor beta chains were read from a single sample in a study of T-cell memory formation after mild COVID-19. One entry per CDR3 protein, called by TCRdb with MiXCR from the 5' RACE reads. In the table there are around 340,000 distinct CDR3 sequences, around 15% of which are singletons. The sample comprised PBMCs or a T cell subset sorted from them (not recorded which). The receptors originated from a man aged 18 to 29 who had mild COVID-19 (a few samples of this study predate the infection). Cell type and time point are not known. The CDR3 runs from the conserved cysteine through the conserved F or W. A D gene is named only where the DNA matches it firmly. Clone size is stated in some rows and not others, as once, few, many or a class when expanded.

TRBV3-1,.,few,TRBJ2-5,TGTGCCAGCAGCCAAGCGGGCGGTCCTGGAGAGACCCAGTACTTC,CASSQAGGPGETQYF
TRBV6-2/TRBV6-3,TRBD1,.,TRBJ1-6,TGTGCCAGCGGACAGGGGAATTCACCCCTCCACTTT,CASGQGNSPLHF
TRBV7-9,.,.,TRBJ1-1,TGTGCCAGCAGCCTCAGGACGGACTACAACACTGAAGCTTTCTTT,CASSLRTDYNTEAFF
TRBV4-2,TRBD1,many,TRBJ1-5,TGTGCCAGCAGCCAACCCGGGACAGGCCCTGAGGCAAGCAATCAGCCCCAGCATTTT,CASSQPGTGPEASNQPQHF
TRBV12-3/TRBV12-4,.,many,TRBJ2-2,TGTGCCAGCAGTTTAAGGGGGAACACCGGGGAGCTGTTTTTT,CASSLRGNTGELFF
TRBV4-2,.,.,TRBJ2-7,TGTGCCAGCAGCCAAGTGGGCAGCCGATACTCCTACGAGCAGTACTTC,CASSQVGSRYSYEQYF
TRBV7-8,.,many,TRBJ1-5,TGTGCCAGCAGCTTAGTATGGCCTTCTAGAAGTCAGCCCCAGCATTTT,CASSLVWPSRSQPQHF
TRBV6-2/TRBV6-3,.,.,TRBJ2-3,TGTGCCAGCAGTTGGAGGGCGAAGACAGATACGCAGTATTTT,CASSWRAKTDTQYF
TRBV21-1,.,few,TRBJ2-4,TGTGCCAGCAGCCCCCGGGGGACAGGGACTCCCATCGGCGAGAACATTCAGTACTTC,CASSPRGTGTPIGENIQYF
TRBV15,TRBD2,few,TRBJ2-5,TGTGCCACCAGCCCGGATAGCGGGGCGAACCAAGAGACCCAGTACTTC,CATSPDSGANQETQYF
TRBV30,.,.,TRBJ1-2,TGTGCCTGGAGCGAAGGACAGCCCGGGGGCTACACCTTC,CAWSEGQPGGYTF
TRBV29-1,.,.,TRBJ1-2,TGCAGCGTTGAAGAGCGGACAGACTATGGCTACACCTTC,CSVEERTDYGYTF
TRBV5-6,TRBD1,.,TRBJ2-3,TGTGCCAGCAGCGGAACAGGGGGCGTCGAGTTCGGGGATACGCAGTATTTT,CASSGTGGVEFGDTQYF
TRBV20-1,TRBD1,.,TRBJ1-6,TGCAGTGCTAGAGATCCCAAGGCAGGGGGTAATTCACCCCTCCACTTT,CSARDPKAGGNSPLHF
TRBV5-1,.,.,TRBJ2-1,TGCGCCAGCAGCTTGCCCACCCTTTCTGAGCAGTTCTTC,CASSLPTLSEQFF
TRBV6-2/TRBV6-3,TRBD2,many,TRBJ2-4,TGTGCCAGCAGTCATGGACTAGTCGGCGCCACGATTCAGTACTTC,CASSHGLVGATIQYF
TRBV18,.,.,TRBJ2-7,TGTGCCAGCTCACCGGCATTTTCCTACGAGCAGTACTTC,CASSPAFSYEQYF
TRBV29-1,.,many,TRBJ2-2,TGCAGCGTTTCCCCGGACCTTTCGAACACCGGGGAGCTGTTTTTT,CSVSPDLSNTGELFF
TRBV18,TRBD2,few,TRBJ2-3,TGTGCCAGCTCACCGGCTGGGAGGGCCACAGATACGCAGTATTTT,CASSPAGRATDTQYF
TRBV5-1,.,few,TRBJ1-1,TGCGCCAGCAGCGCCCTTCCGACTGGGACTGAAGCTTTCTTT,CASSALPTGTEAFF
TRBV20-1,TRBD1,few,TRBJ1-1,TGCAGTGCTAATGACAGGGGGAACACTGAAGCTTTCTTT,CSANDRGNTEAFF
TRBV20-1,TRBD2,many,TRBJ2-3,TGCAGTGCCAGAAGCGGGGGGGCCCCAGATACGCAGTATTTT,CSARSGGAPDTQYF
TRBV7-2,TRBD1,.,TRBJ2-1,TGTGCCAGCAGCTTAGGTCTCGGCAGGGGGCTTTATGAGCAGTTCTTC,CASSLGLGRGLYEQFF
TRBV4-1,.,many,TRBJ1-6,TGCGCCAGCAGCCCGCGGGAGACTTCCTATAATTCACCCCTCCACTTT,CASSPRETSYNSPLHF
TRBV7-6,TRBD1,few,TRBJ2-1,TGTGCCAGCAGCTTAGACAGGGGAGTGAATGAGCAGTTCTTC,CASSLDRGVNEQFF
TRBV28,TRBD1,few,TRBJ1-2,TGTGCCAGCATCCTAACAGGGGGGGGAGGCTACACCTTC,CASILTGGGGYTF
TRBV7-9,TRBD2,.,TRBJ2-3,TGTGCCAGCAGCCCGGGGGGTCCTCTCCGCACAGATACGCAGTATTTT,CASSPGGPLRTDTQYF
TRBV4-3,.,once,TRBJ1-2,TGCGCCAGCAGCCAAGGTCCCCACAGCTATGGCTACACCTTC,CASSQGPHSYGYTF
TRBV6-2/TRBV6-3,.,.,TRBJ1-5,TGTGCCAGCTCGTCCTCGACATATCAGCCCCAGCATTTT,CASSSSTYQPQHF
TRBV12-3/TRBV12-4,.,many,TRBJ1-2,TGTGCCAGCAGTTTTGGGGGGCGAGGCTATGGCTACACCTTC,CASSFGGRGYGYTF
TRBV18,.,.,TRBJ2-5,TGTGCCAGCTCACCATCACAGGCGAGGGAGACCCAGTACTTC,CASSPSQARETQYF
TRBV3-1,.,.,TRBJ2-1,TGTGCCAGCAGCCAGGGTTCGGGGGCGACGGGGAATGAGCAGTTCTTC,CASSQGSGATGNEQFF
TRBV24-1,.,.,TRBJ1-1,TGTGCGTCTCAGGGCGAGAAGGGGACTGAAGCTTTCTTT,CASQGEKGTEAFF
TRBV7-2,TRBD1,.,TRBJ1-2,TGTGCCAGCAGCATTGAGGGACAGAGATATGGCTACACCTTC,CASSIEGQRYGYTF
TRBV18,TRBD2,.,TRBJ2-5,TGTGCCAGCTCACCACCGGGACTAGCGGAAGGAGAGACCCAGTACTTC,CASSPPGLAEGETQYF
TRBV2,.,few,TRBJ2-5,TGTGCCGACACCACGGGGGCGAGAGAGACCCAGTACTTC,CADTTGARETQYF
TRBV7-9,.,.,TRBJ2-5,TGTGCCAGCAGCGCTCCCGGGACGGTGGAGTACTTC,CASSAPGTVEYF
TRBV29-1,TRBD1,few,TRBJ1-2,TGCAGCCTCTGGACAGGGGGAACTGGCTACACCTTC,CSLWTGGTGYTF
TRBV29-1,.,few,TRBJ2-6,TGCAGCGTTGTCATGGGGCCTGGGGCCAACGTCCTGACTTTC,CSVVMGPGANVLTF
TRBV20-1,TRBD2,.,TRBJ2-1,TGCAGTGCTAGGGTCCTAGCGGCCTTCGTTGTAGACGAGCAGTTCTTC,CSARVLAAFVVDEQFF
TRBV30,TRBD2,.,TRBJ2-5,TGTGCCTGGAGCCCGGGGGCGGGGGGGCAAGAGACCCAGTACTTC,CAWSPGAGGQETQYF
TRBV4-1,TRBD1,.,TRBJ1-2,TGCGCCAGCAGCCAAGCCACAGGGGACTATGGCTACACCTTC,CASSQATGDYGYTF
TRBV5-1,.,many,TRBJ2-5,TGCGCCAGCAACCAACAGACAGGAGGCGAGACCCAGTACTTC,CASNQQTGGETQYF
TRBV2,.,.,TRBJ2-5,TGTGCCAGCAGTATGACAGAATCTCAAGAGACCCAGTACTTC,CASSMTESQETQYF
TRBV12-3/TRBV12-4,.,few,TRBJ2-3,TGTGCCAGCAGTTTGGAGCGGGCCCAGCAGTATTTT,CASSLERAQQYF
TRBV7-9,.,few,TRBJ1-4,TGTGCCAGCAGCCGTGGTGGGCATGAAAAACTGTTTTTT,CASSRGGHEKLFF
TRBV7-9,TRBD1,.,TRBJ2-5,TGTGCCAGCAGCTTAATCACAGGGGGCGAAGAGACCCAGTACTTC,CASSLITGGEETQYF
TRBV19,TRBD1,.,TRBJ1-5,TGTGCCAGTAGTGTCCGGACAGGGCCGGGCAATCAGCCCCAGCATTTT,CASSVRTGPGNQPQHF
TRBV7-6,.,.,TRBJ2-7,TGTGCCAGCAGCTTAGGGCTCTTCCCGTACGAGCAGTACTTC,CASSLGLFPYEQYF
TRBV10-3,.,.,TRBJ2-3,TGTGCCATCAGTGATCGGCCGCAGTCAGGTACGCAGTATTTT,CAISDRPQSGTQYF
TRBV5-1,.,few,TRBJ2-1,TGCGCCAGCAGCTTGGACTCCCGAAGACACAATGAGCAGTTCTTC,CASSLDSRRHNEQFF
TRBV18,TRBD1,few,TRBJ1-1,TGTGCCAGCTCACCGGGACAGGGAGGGGCCACTGAAGCTTTCTTT,CASSPGQGGATEAFF
TRBV6-5,.,few,TRBJ1-1,TGTGCCAGCAGTTACCAAGGGGGGACCGACACTGAAGCTTTCTTT,CASSYQGGTDTEAFF
TRBV7-9,TRBD1,few,TRBJ2-7,TGTGCCAGCAGCGCACCCGGGACAGGTAACGAGCAGTACTTC,CASSAPGTGNEQYF